This T cell receptor beta chain was captured by sequencing in a study of blood T cell repertoires in COVID-19. Study as a whole: Sites across the United States, Italy and Spain contributed samples from acute and convalescent COVID-19.

The Seattle site enrolled patients during active infection and followed them longitudinally. Germline-derived CDR1 and CDR2 are MNHEY and SMNVEV (reference sequence). The CDR3 length is 15 residues. With 3 bases clipped from V and 4 bases from J, the junction kept 8 bases outside the gene matches. TCRdb's copy holds only in-frame clones and misses some; the assay was immunoSEQ multiplex PCR. The sample includes 70,000 to 95,000 clones, 89% of them seen just once. The sample was peripheral blood. V usage is TRBV27 and J usage is TRBJ2-7; 8 positions agree with TRBD2. This receptor was taken from a man between 45 and 60 years old with COVID-19, enrolled during active disease. This CDR3 reads CASSFWSGGAYEQYF. The CDR3 DNA reads as TGTGCCAGCAGTTTCTGGTCGGGGGGGGCTTACGAGCAGTACTTC.